Each of the 6 T cell receptor beta chains below was sequenced from the same sample in a study of T cells after yellow fever vaccination. Each CDR3 protein is one row after TCRdb ran MiXCR on the 5' RACE reads. The sample gives some 220,000 distinct CDR3 sequences, 3.2% of which show up once; 3.2% is in the top ten. Source: CD4+ T cells sorted from PBMCs, taken 10 days after the yellow fever booster vaccination. These receptors were collected from a young man who received the YFV17D yellow fever vaccine.

The rearrangement uses TRBV19 and TRBJ1-2; D perhaps matches TRBD1 (6 bases). Germline assignment: CDR1 LNHDA and CDR2 SQIVND (reference sequence). This CDR3 has 16 residues. Trimming shortened V by 2 bases and J by 5 bases, and 18 bases separated the two germline ends. CDR3 in DNA: TGTGCCAGTAGTATACCTTCCTCCGGGACACGATATGGCTACACCTTC. Translation gives CASSIPSSGTRYGYTF.

This clonotype was detected a few times. V and J are TRBV6-6 and TRBJ1-6, with a possible D match to TRBD1 (5 bases). Germline V CDR1 and CDR2: MNHNY, SVGAGI (reference sequence). Trimming removed 5 bases at V and 1 base at J, with 9 bases between. This CDR3 is 15 amino acids long. CDR3 region: CASSPRGSYNSPLHF. CDR3 coding DNA: TGTGCCAGCAGTCCCCGGGGGTCCTATAATTCACCCCTCCACTTT.

This clonotype was seen repeatedly, ten times or more. V is TRBV3-1 and J is TRBJ1-2; D is ambiguous. CDR3 size: 14 residues. V lost 7 bases and J 6 bases, leaving 18 bases between the germline ends. The germline V gene has CDR1 LGHDT and CDR2 YNNKEL (reference sequence). The DNA of the CDR3 is TGTGCCAGCACTAGCCTGGGTGCCGGGCATGGCTACACCTTC. This gives the protein CASTSLGAGHGYTF.

This clonotype was counted at least ten times. The rearrangement uses TRBV7-8 and TRBJ2-5; TRBD2 matches at 8 bases. CDR1 is SGHVS and CDR2 is FQNEAQ in the germline V gene. Trimming at V came to 5 bases and at J to 4 bases, leaving 6 bases not matched to a gene. The CDR3 consists of 14 residues. This chain's CDR3 is CASSPGGPRETQYF. The CDR3 DNA follows: TGTGCCAGCAGCCCGGGGGGGCCCAGAGAGACCCAGTACTTC. Combining the CDR3 with reference TRBV7-8 and TRBJ2-5 gives the whole variable domain GAGVSQSPRYKVAKRGQDVALRCDPISGHVSLFWYQQALGQGPEFLTYFQNEAQLDKSGLPSDRFFAERPEGSVSTLKIQRTQQEDSAVYLCASSPGGPRETQYFGPGTRLLVL.

This clonotype was detected many times. The J gene is TRBJ2-7, the V gene TRBV29-1; 8 bases are a match to TRBD1. V lost 7 bases, J lost 7 bases, and 12 bases stayed unmatched. CDR3 length equals 13 residues. The germline V gene has CDR1 SQVTM and CDR2 ANQGSEA. The CDR3, as DNA: TGCAGCGCACAGACAGGGGCCGGTCGGGAGCAGTACTTC. This sequence encodes CSAQTGAGREQYF.

This clonotype was picked up many times. The V gene is TRBV7-8, the J gene TRBJ2-5, with D possibly TRBD1 on 8 matching bases. Between the trimmed V and J ends, which lost 8 bases and 5 bases, there was a span of 12 bases. The length of the CDR3 is 12 residues. Germline V lookup: CDR1 SGHVS, CDR2 FQNEAQ. The chain's CDR3 is CASQQGGETQYF. Here the CDR3 DNA reads TGTGCCAGCCAACAGGGGGGGGAGACCCAGTACTTC.